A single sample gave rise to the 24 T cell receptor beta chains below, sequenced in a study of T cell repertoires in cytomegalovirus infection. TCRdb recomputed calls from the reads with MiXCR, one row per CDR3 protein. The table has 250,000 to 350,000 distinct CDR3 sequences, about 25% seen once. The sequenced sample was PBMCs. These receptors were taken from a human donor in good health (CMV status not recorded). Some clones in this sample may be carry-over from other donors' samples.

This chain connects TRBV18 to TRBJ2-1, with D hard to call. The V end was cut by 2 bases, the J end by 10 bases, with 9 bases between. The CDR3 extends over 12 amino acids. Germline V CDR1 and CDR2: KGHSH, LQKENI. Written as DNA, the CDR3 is TGTGCCAGCTCACCAGGGCCCGGAGAGCAGTTCTTC. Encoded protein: CASSPGPGEQFF.

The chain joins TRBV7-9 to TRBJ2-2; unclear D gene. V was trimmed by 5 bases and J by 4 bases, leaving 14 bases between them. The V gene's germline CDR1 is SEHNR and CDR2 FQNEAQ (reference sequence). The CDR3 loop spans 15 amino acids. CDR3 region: CASSLRRGSTGELFF. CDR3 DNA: TGTGCCAGCAGCCTTCGGAGAGGTTCCACCGGGGAGCTGTTTTTT.

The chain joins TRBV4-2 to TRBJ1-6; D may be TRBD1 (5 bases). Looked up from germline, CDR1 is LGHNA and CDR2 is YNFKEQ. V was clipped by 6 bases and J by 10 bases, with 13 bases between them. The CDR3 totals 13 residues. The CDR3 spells CASRRTPGSPLHF. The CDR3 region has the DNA TGTGCCAGCAGAAGGACACCAGGCTCACCCCTCCACTTT.

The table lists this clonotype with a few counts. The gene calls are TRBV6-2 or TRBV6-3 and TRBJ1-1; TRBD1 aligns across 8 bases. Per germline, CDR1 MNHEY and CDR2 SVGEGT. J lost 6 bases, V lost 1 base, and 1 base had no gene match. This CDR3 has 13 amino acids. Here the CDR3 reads CASSYLTGAEAFF. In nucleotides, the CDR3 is TGTGCCAGCAGTTACTTGACAGGGGCTGAAGCTTTCTTT.

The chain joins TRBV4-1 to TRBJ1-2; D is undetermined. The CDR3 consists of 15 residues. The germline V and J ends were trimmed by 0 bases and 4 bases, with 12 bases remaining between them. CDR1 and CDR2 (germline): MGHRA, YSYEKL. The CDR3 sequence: CASSQDSAALYGYTF. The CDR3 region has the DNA TGCGCCAGCAGCCAAGATTCGGCAGCCCTCTATGGCTACACCTTC.

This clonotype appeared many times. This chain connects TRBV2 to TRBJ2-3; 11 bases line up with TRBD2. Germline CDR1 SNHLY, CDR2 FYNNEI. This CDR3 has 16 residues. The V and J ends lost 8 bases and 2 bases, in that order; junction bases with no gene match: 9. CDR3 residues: CASRGRLAGPTDTQYF. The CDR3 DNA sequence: TGTGCCAGCCGTGGAAGACTAGCGGGGCCCACAGATACGCAGTATTTT.

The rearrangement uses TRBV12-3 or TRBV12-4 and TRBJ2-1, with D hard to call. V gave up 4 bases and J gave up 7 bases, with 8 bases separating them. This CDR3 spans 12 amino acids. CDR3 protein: CASSWTSNEQFF. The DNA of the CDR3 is TGTGCCAGCAGTTGGACGAGTAATGAGCAGTTCTTC.

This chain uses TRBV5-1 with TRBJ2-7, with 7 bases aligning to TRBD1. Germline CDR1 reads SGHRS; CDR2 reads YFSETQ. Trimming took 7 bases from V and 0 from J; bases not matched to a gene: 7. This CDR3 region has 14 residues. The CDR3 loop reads CASRTTGSSYEQYF. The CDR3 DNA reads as TGCGCCAGCCGAACGACAGGGAGCTCCTACGAGCAGTACTTC.

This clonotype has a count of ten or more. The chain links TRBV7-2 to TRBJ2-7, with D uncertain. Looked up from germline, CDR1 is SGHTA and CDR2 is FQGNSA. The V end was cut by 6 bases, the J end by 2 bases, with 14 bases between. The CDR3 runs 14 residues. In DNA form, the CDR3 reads TGTGCCAGCAGTCATGACTGGTCGGCCTACGAGCAGTACTTC. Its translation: CASSHDWSAYEQYF.

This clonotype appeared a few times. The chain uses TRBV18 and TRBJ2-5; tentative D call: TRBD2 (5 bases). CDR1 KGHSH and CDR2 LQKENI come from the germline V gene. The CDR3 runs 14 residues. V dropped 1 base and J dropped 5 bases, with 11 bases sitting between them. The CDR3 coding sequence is TGTGCCAGCTCACCACAGAGGAGAGGGGAGACCCAGTACTTC. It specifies CASSPQRRGETQYF.

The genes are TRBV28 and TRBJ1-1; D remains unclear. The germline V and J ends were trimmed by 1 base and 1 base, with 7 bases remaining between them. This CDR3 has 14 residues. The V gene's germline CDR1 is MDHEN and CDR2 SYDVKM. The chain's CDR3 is CASSLSWGNTEAFF. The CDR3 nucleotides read TGTGCCAGCAGTTTATCGTGGGGGAACACTGAAGCTTTCTTT.

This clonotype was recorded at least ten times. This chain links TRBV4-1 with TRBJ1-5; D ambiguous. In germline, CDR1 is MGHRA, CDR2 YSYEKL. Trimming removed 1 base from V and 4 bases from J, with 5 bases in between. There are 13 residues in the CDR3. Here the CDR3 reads CASSQGQNQPQHF. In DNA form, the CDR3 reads TGCGCCAGCAGCCAAGGACAAAATCAGCCCCAGCATTTT.

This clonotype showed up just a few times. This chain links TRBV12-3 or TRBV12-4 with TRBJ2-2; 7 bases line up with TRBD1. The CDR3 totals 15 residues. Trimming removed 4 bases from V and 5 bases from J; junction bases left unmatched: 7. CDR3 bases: TGTGCCAGCAGTTCCTTGACAGGGCGAACCGGGGAGCTGTTTTTT. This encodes CASSSLTGRTGELFF.

The CDR3 sequence is CASSILTGLVFYEQYF. In DNA form, the CDR3 reads TGTGCCAGCAGCATACTAACAGGGTTGGTTTTCTACGAGCAGTACTTC. This chain joins TRBV7-2 and TRBJ2-7; TRBD1 might be the D (6 bases). V was shortened by 5 bases and J by 3 bases, with 20 bases between the two germline ends. Germline V CDR1 and CDR2: SGHTA, FQGNSA. The CDR3 covers 16 residues.

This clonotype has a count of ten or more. The CDR3 DNA reads TGTGCCAGTAGTATCAGAAGTCAGCCCCAGCATTTT. It specifies CASSIRSQPQHF. This chain connects TRBV19 to TRBJ1-5; D ambiguous. V was clipped by 3 bases and J by 6 bases, with 6 bases between them. This CDR3 spans 12 amino acids. Germline V gives CDR1 LNHDA, CDR2 SQIVND (reference sequence).

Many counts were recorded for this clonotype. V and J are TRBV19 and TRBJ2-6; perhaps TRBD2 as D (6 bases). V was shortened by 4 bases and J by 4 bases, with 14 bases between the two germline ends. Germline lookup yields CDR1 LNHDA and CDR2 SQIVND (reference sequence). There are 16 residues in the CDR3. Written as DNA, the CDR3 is TGTGCCAGTAGTAGCGATGGAGGGCGAGGGGCCAACGTCCTGACTTTC. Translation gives CASSSDGGRGANVLTF.

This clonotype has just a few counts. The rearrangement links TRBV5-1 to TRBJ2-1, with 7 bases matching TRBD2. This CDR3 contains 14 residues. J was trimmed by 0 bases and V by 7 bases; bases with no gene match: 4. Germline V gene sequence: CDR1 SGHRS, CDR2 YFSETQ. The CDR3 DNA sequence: TGCGCCAGCGACTCGGGGGGCTCCTACAATGAGCAGTTCTTC. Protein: CASDSGGSYNEQFF.

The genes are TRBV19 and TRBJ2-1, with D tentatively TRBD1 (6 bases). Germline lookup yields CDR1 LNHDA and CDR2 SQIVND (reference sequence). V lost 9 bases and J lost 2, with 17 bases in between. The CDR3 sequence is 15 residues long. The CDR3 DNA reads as TGTGCCAGCCGACAGGCTTTCCCCCCCTACAATGAGCAGTTCTTC. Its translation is CASRQAFPPYNEQFF.

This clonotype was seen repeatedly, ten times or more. Here the CDR3 DNA reads TGTGCCAGCAGCTTGGCGGCAGAACCATATCAGCCCCAGCATTTT. This gives the protein CASSLAAEPYQPQHF. This chain uses TRBV7-2 with TRBJ1-5, with D uncertain. CDR1 and CDR2 (germline): SGHTA, FQGNSA. Trimming took off 3 bases at V and 5 bases at J, with 14 bases between the two ends. The CDR3 loop spans 15 amino acids.

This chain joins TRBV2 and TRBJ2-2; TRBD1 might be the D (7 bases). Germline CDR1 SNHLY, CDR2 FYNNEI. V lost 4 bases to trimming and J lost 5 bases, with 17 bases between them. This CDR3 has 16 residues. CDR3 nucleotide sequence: TGTGCCAGCAGTGTTATCAGGGGGGCCTATACCGGGGAGCTGTTTTTT. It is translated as CASSVIRGAYTGELFF.

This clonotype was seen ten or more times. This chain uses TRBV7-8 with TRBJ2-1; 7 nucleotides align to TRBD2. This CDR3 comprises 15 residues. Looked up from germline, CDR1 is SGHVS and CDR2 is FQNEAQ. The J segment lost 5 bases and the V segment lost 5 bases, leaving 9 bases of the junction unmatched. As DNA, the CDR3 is TGTGCCAGCAGCCCGTGGCTAGCGGTCCACAATGAGCAGTTCTTC. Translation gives CASSPWLAVHNEQFF.

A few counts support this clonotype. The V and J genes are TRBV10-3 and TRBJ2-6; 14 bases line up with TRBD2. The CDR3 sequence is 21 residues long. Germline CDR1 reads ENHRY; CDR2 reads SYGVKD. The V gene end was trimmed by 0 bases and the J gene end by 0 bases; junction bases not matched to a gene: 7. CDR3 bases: TGTGCCATCAGTGAGTCGGGACTAGCGGGAGCCCTGGGCTCTGGGGCCAACGTCCTGACTTTC. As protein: CAISESGLAGALGSGANVLTF.

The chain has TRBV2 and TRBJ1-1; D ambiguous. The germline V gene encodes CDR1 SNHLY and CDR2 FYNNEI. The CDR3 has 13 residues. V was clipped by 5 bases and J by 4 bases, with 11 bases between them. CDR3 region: CASSMDGITEAFF. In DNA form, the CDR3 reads TGTGCCAGCAGTATGGACGGGATCACTGAAGCTTTCTTT.

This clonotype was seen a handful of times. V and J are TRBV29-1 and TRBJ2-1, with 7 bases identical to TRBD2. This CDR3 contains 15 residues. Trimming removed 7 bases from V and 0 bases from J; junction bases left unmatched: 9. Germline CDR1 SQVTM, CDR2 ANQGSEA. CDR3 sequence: CSASIGGSSYNEQFF. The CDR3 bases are TGCAGCGCCTCAATCGGGGGGAGCTCCTACAATGAGCAGTTCTTC.